This T cell receptor (beta chain) was observed in a study of vaccination effects on CD4 cells after COVID-19. To note about this clone: Its antigen is not identified.

Before sequencing took place, the ViraFEST assay used viral peptide pools to expand antigen-specific CD4+ T cells. CD4+ T cell isolation took place after less than 13 days of culture. None of these healthy vaccinees had been infected with SARS-CoV-2 before vaccination. This CDR3 has 16 amino acids. J was trimmed by 12 bases and V by 3 bases; bases with no gene match: 12. Germline loops: CDR1 LNHDA, CDR2 SQIVND (reference sequence). Libraries were prepared by immunoSEQ multiplex PCR; TCRdb keeps only in-frame clonotypes and omits some of them. The table includes about 23,000 clones, 65% to 75% detected once. Study-level findings and limits: Infection-derived and vaccine-derived clones contracted markedly late after vaccination.

The material was CD4+ T cells from PBMCs cultured with SARS-CoV-2 spike peptides, obtained before COVID-19 vaccination. V usage is TRBV19 and J usage is TRBJ2-1; 12 nucleotides align to TRBD2. The sequence was obtained from a human donor who received a COVID-19 vaccine. The CDR3 DNA sequence: TGTGCCAGTAGTATCCCTTCTAGCGGGAGGGCCACGGGGCAGTTCTTC. Encoded protein: CASSIPSSGRATGQFF.